These T cell receptor beta chains were read from a single sample in a study of beta chain features in type 1 diabetes. Libraries were prepared by immunoSEQ multiplex PCR; TCRdb keeps only in-frame clonotypes and omits some of them. This sample has about 150,000 clones; approximately 8.1% occur once, and the top ten carry 0.5% to 0.65%. The sample taken for sequencing was central memory CD4+ T cells from blood. These receptors were taken from a man between 18 and 29 years old in good health. The CDR3 runs from the conserved cysteine through the conserved F or W. D genes are given only for firm matches. Clone size is not always given. Where it is, it says once, few, many or a class for expanded clones.

V	J	size	D	DNA	CDR3
TRBV5-6	TRBJ2-2	.	TRBD1	TGTGCCAGCAGGAACCGGGACAGGGTCACCGGGGAGCTGTTTTTT	CASRNRDRVTGELFF
TRBV7-2	TRBJ2-2	.	.	TGTGCCAGCACCCCTCGGAGGGAAGGGGAGCTGTTTTTT	CASTPRREGELFF
TRBV7-2	TRBJ2-5	many	TRBD1	TGTGCCAGCAGCTTATGGTCAGGGGGCCAAGAGACCCAGTACTTC	CASSLWSGGQETQYF
TRBV27	TRBJ2-7	once	TRBD2	TGTGCCAGCAGTTTCCTAGCGGACCCCTACGAGCAGTACTTC	CASSFLADPYEQYF
TRBV18	TRBJ2-2	.	TRBD1	TGTGCCAGCTCACCTGACACAGGGGCCGGGGAGCTGTTTTTT	CASSPDTGAGELFF
TRBV30	TRBJ1-2	few	TRBD1	TGTGCCTGGAGCCCGACAGGGGGCGCATATGGCTACACCTTC	CAWSPTGGAYGYTF
TRBV30	TRBJ2-5	few	.	TGTGCCTTACTTAGGCTAGCCCAAGAGACCCAGTACTTC	CALLRLAQETQYF
TRBV6-1	TRBJ2-6	.	.	TGTGCCAGCAACCCCCGGGGCTCTGGGGCCAACGTCCTGACTTTC	CASNPRGSGANVLTF
TRBV28	TRBJ1-5	.	.	TGTGCCAGCAGCCCAGGGGTGGTTAGACAGCCCCAGCATTTT	CASSPGVVRQPQHF
TRBV11-2	TRBJ2-1	once	.	TGTGCCAGCAGCTTAAGGGCGGGATACGAGCAGTTCTTC	CASSLRAGYEQFF
TRBV30	TRBJ2-4	many	.	TGTGCCTGGAGTTTTAATAGTGGCATTCAGTACTTC	CAWSFNSGIQYF
TRBV9	TRBJ1-2	many	TRBD1	TGTGCCAGCAGCGGCAAAATCCGGGACAGGGGAGTTGGCTACACCTTC	CASSGKIRDRGVGYTF
TRBV7-2	TRBJ2-7	.	.	TGTGCCAGCAGCTTAGGGGCAGGAGGAACCTACGAGCAGTACTTC	CASSLGAGGTYEQYF
TRBV10-3	TRBJ1-2	.	.	TGTGCCACAGGATCGGATGCTAACTATGGCTACACCTTC	CATGSDANYGYTF
TRBV19	TRBJ1-6	.	.	TGTGCTAGTAAGAACCCGAGCTCCTATAATTCACCCCTCCACTTT	CASKNPSSYNSPLHF
TRBV9	TRBJ2-1	few	.	TGTGCCAGCAGCGTAGGTCTCACTAGCAAAAGCTCCTACAATGAGCAGTTCTTC	CASSVGLTSKSSYNEQFF
TRBV30	TRBJ2-1	.	TRBD2	TGTGCCTGGAGTAAAACTAGCGGGGGGGCGAAGCTCTTC	CAWSKTSGGAKLF
TRBV9	TRBJ2-5	few	.	TGTGCCAGCAGCTTTAGCTCGGTCCCCGTAGAGACCCAGTACTTC	CASSFSSVPVETQYF
TRBV5-4	TRBJ2-7	.	TRBD2	TGTGCCAGCAGCGATGGCACTAGCGGAATGGGGGTCCACGAGCAGTACTTC	CASSDGTSGMGVHEQYF
TRBV6-5	TRBJ2-1	few	.	TGTGCCAGCAGTGCCAACAGGGAGTTGGGAAATGAGCAGTTCTTC	CASSANRELGNEQFF
TRBV28	TRBJ2-7	many	.	TGTGCCAGCCGGACCCAGAGACAGGAAAATTATCGGCAGTACTTC	CASRTQRQENYRQYF
TRBV30	TRBJ2-7	few	.	TGTGCCTGGAGTGTCCAGGGTTGGGTCTACGAGCAGTACTTC	CAWSVQGWVYEQYF
TRBV28	TRBJ1-5	.	.	TGTGCCAGCAGTTTAGCCGGGGATTCGGATCAGCCCCAGCATTTT	CASSLAGDSDQPQHF
TRBV7-9	TRBJ2-2	.	TRBD2	TGTGCCAGCAGCTTAACTAGCGGGAAGAACACCGGGGAGCTGTTTTTT	CASSLTSGKNTGELFF
TRBV9	TRBJ2-3	.	TRBD1	TGTGCCAGCTGCCGGGACAGTTTAATCGATACGCAGTATTTT	CASCRDSLIDTQYF
TRBV30	TRBJ2-2	few	TRBD2	TGTGCCTGGAGTGTTGGGGGGGACGGGGAGCTGTTTTTT	CAWSVGGDGELFF
TRBV5-4	TRBJ2-7	.	.	TGTGCCAGCAGCCAACCCCAAGGACTAAACGAGCAGTACTTC	CASSQPQGLNEQYF
TRBV4-2	TRBJ2-7	.	TRBD1	TGTGCCAGCGATAACCTCGGACAGGGGGGTGAGCAGTACTTC	CASDNLGQGGEQYF
TRBV28	TRBJ2-7	many	TRBD1	TGTGCCAGCAGATTCCCGCGGGACAGGTCCGTTGAGCAGTACTTC	CASRFPRDRSVEQYF
TRBV19	TRBJ2-7	.	TRBD1	TGTGCCAGTAGCAGACAGGGGGCAGGCGAGCAGTACTTC	CASSRQGAGEQYF
TRBV29-1	TRBJ1-2	.	TRBD1	TGCAGCGTTGAAGGCCTCCTGACAGGGCTCTCTAGCGATGGCTACACCTTC	CSVEGLLTGLSSDGYTF
TRBV4-3	TRBJ2-1	few	TRBD2	TGCGCCAGCAGCCGACGTTCTCTAGCGGACTCCTACAATGAGCAGTTCTTC	CASSRRSLADSYNEQFF
TRBV18	TRBJ2-5	many	.	TGTGCCAGCTCTCCGGACAGTGGGGAGACCCAGTACTTC	CASSPDSGETQYF
TRBV7-2	TRBJ2-5	few	TRBD1	TGTGCCAGCAGCCCAAGGGACAGACAAGAGACCCAGTACTTC	CASSPRDRQETQYF
TRBV28	TRBJ1-3	.	.	TGTGCCAGCGTACAGGTCCAGAGAAACACCATATATTTT	CASVQVQRNTIYF
TRBV6-6	TRBJ2-7	few	TRBD2	TGTGCCAGCAGATCGGGACTAGCTGGGGCCTACGAGCAGTACTTC	CASRSGLAGAYEQYF
TRBV9	TRBJ1-3	.	.	TGTGCCAGCAGCGAAACAGGGTCTGGAAACACCATATATTTT	CASSETGSGNTIYF
TRBV19	TRBJ2-5	few	.	TGTGCCAGCAGAGGCCCAGTACCCCAGAAGACCCAGTACTTC	CASRGPVPQKTQYF
TRBV5-4	TRBJ1-6	few	.	TGTGCCAGCAGCTACACAAACAATTCACCCCTCCACTTT	CASSYTNNSPLHF
TRBV6-1	TRBJ1-6	.	TRBD1	TGTGCCAGCAGGAGGGACAGGGTTAATTCACCCCTCCACTTT	CASRRDRVNSPLHF
TRBV18	TRBJ2-3	many	TRBD2	TGTGCCAGCTCAGCAACTAGCGGGGCGTTTGATACGCAGTATTTT	CASSATSGAFDTQYF
TRBV7-9	TRBJ1-2	few	.	TGTGCCAGCAGCAACACAGGGAACTATGGCTACACCTTC	CASSNTGNYGYTF